The present entry profiles one T cell receptor beta chain with its context. Its target is not known. Trimming removed 6 bases from V and 8 bases from J; junction bases left unmatched: 8. The CDR3 has 15 residues. Germline CDR1 reads KGHSH; CDR2 reads LQKENI. The sample belongs to a study of read filtering for tumor transcriptome and immune sequencing. As for the study in general: Mean patient age was about 66 years, range roughly 40 to 80; around 17 male, 11 to 15 female. Fewer than 10 patients were R-ISS I, approximately 15 were R-ISS II, 6 or 7 were R-ISS III. Overall study results and limits: Correlation between methods rose after single-read clonotypes were removed.

From roughly 390 ng of RNA, a library with molecular barcoded alpha/delta and beta/gamma adaptors was made. TCRdb recomputed calls from the reads with MiXCR, one row per CDR3 protein. The sample has roughly 130,000 distinct CDR3 sequences; 10% to 15% are singletons. The source of this sequence is a donor older than 35 with multiple myeloma. The sequencing sample was made of a population of CD138-negative cells sorted from bone marrow. This chain connects TRBV18 to TRBJ2-1; 12 bases are shared with TRBD2. As DNA, the CDR3 is TGTGCCAGCTCCCCGCCGACTAGCGGGAGCTATGAGCAGTTCTTC. This gives the protein CASSPPTSGSYEQFF.